The 27 T cell receptor beta chains reported below all come from one sample, sequenced in a study of T cells in Graves' hyperthyroidism and ophthalmopathy. Amplified TCR beta CDR3 regions derived from RNA transcripts. The HTBI primer set drove a first-round RT-PCR of the TCR CDR3. MiXCR, run by TCRdb on the multiplex PCR reads, gives a single entry per CDR3 protein. The sample lists about 760,000 distinct CDR3 sequences, roughly 32% occurring once. What was sequenced was blood. All receptors derive from a woman between 40 and 50 years old with Graves' hyperthyroidism.

The V and J genes are TRBV5-1 and TRBJ2-2; D is unclear. V shed 2 bases and J shed 1 base, with 12 bases lying between them. Germline V CDR1 and CDR2: SGHRS, YFSETQ. The CDR3 spans 16 residues. The chain's CDR3 is CASSFGRFLNTGELFF. The DNA of the CDR3 is TGCGCCAGCAGCTTCGGACGCTTCCTGAACACCGGGGAGCTGTTTTTT.

This clonotype showed up just a few times. This chain connects TRBV4-3 to TRBJ1-2; 8 bases agree with TRBD1. CDR1 is LGHNA, CDR2 YSLEER, per germline. The V gene end was trimmed by 3 bases and the J gene end by 1 base; junction bases not matched to a gene: 7. The CDR3 totals 16 residues. This CDR3 reads CASSQKQGASNYGYTF. For the CDR3, the DNA is TGCGCCAGCAGCCAGAAGCAGGGGGCGAGTAACTATGGCTACACCTTC.

This clonotype was seen repeatedly, ten times or more. The rearrangement joins TRBV7-2 to TRBJ1-2, with D perhaps TRBD1 (6 bases). V was shortened by 5 bases and J by 8 bases, with 15 bases between the two germline ends. Germline V gene data show CDR1 as SGHTA and CDR2 as FQGNSA. The CDR3 is 13 amino acids. The CDR3 DNA reads TGTGCCAGCAGCGACCAGGGGCGGAGGGGCTACACCTTC. This sequence encodes CASSDQGRRGYTF.

On this clonotype: Being one base from a much bigger clone, this may be a read error. This chain uses TRBV7-8 with TRBJ1-2; D is perhaps TRBD1 (5 bases). Germline CDR1 SGHVS, CDR2 FQNEAQ. CDR3 size: 13 residues. The CDR3 is CVSSPGPNYGYTF. The CDR3 DNA reads as TGTGTCAGCAGCCCGGGACCTAACTATGGCTACACCTTC.

CDR3: CASSSRGLEYTQYF. DNA of the CDR3: TGTGCCAGCAGCAGCAGGGGACTAGAGTATACGCAGTATTTT. The chain couples TRBV4-2 to TRBJ2-3, with 8 nucleotides matching TRBD2. Germline assignment: CDR1 LGHNA and CDR2 YNFKEQ. The length of the CDR3 is 14 residues. V lost 5 bases and J lost 7; bases outside the gene matches: 8.

There are many counts of this clonotype. The chain recombines TRBV20-1 with TRBJ2-5, with D possibly called TRBD1 or TRBD2 (5 bases each). This CDR3 spans 13 amino acids. Germline CDR1 reads DFQATT; CDR2 reads SNEGSKA (reference sequence). With 1 base removed from V and 6 bases from J, the gap between germline ends came to 12 bases. CDR3 protein: CSARALPGQTQYF. Written as DNA, the CDR3 is TGCAGTGCTAGAGCCCTACCGGGACAGACCCAGTACTTC.

V is TRBV7-2 and J is TRBJ1-3; tentatively, D is TRBD1 (6 bases). The CDR3 is made up of 12 amino acids. V was shortened by 2 bases and J by 11 bases, with 10 bases between the two germline ends. CDR1 and CDR2 from the germline V gene are SGHTA and FQGNSA. CDR3 nucleotide sequence: TGTGCCAGCAGCTTATGGGACATCTCCATATATTTT. Protein: CASSLWDISIYF.

The chain combines TRBV10-3 with TRBJ2-7, with 12 bases aligning to TRBD1. Germline V gene lookup returns CDR1 ENHRY and CDR2 SYGVKD. Trimming removed 5 bases from V and 2 bases from J; junction bases left unmatched: 4. The CDR3 runs to 15 residues. CDR3 loop: CAISNRDRGPYEQYF. The DNA of the CDR3 is TGTGCCATCAGTAACCGGGACAGGGGGCCCTACGAGCAGTACTTC.

The rearrangement joins TRBV7-6 to TRBJ1-1; D ambiguous. This CDR3 is built from 15 residues. CDR1 is SGHVS and CDR2 is FNYEAQ in the germline V gene. Trimming took off 1 base at V and 1 base at J, with 10 bases between the two ends. The DNA of the CDR3 is TGTGCCAGCAGCTTAGGTGCAGCTACGAACACTGAAGCTTTCTTT. This encodes CASSLGAATNTEAFF.

This clonotype was detected many times. This chain joins TRBV2 and TRBJ1-2; no clear D gene. With 8 bases removed from V and 1 base from J, the gap between germline ends came to 17 bases. The CDR3 sequence is 15 residues long. The V gene's germline CDR1 is SNHLY and CDR2 FYNNEI. CDR3 DNA: TGTGCCAGCCAAGCGCCGGACGGTGATAACTATGGCTACACCTTC. It specifies CASQAPDGDNYGYTF.

This clonotype was found a few times. This sequence joins TRBV29-1 and TRBJ2-7, with 11 bases fitting TRBD1. Germline CDR1 and CDR2: SQVTM and ANQGSEA. CDR3 length: 13 residues. V was pared by 4 bases and J by 7 bases, with 6 bases of the junction left unmatched. The CDR3 is CSVGGQGAGEQYF. In nucleotides, the CDR3 is TGCAGCGTTGGTGGACAGGGGGCGGGGGAGCAGTACTTC.

The chain has TRBV11-2 and TRBJ2-5, with TRBD2 identical over 12 bases. The J call is doubtful: the DNA matches TRBJ2-1 better. This CDR3 spans 17 amino acids. Germline V lookup: CDR1 SGHAT, CDR2 FQNNGV. CDR3 region: CASRSPRLAGAYNEQFF. The CDR3 DNA reads TGTGCCAGCAGATCACCTCGACTAGCGGGAGCCTACAATGAGCAGTTCTTC.

The chain recombines TRBV15 with TRBJ1-1; 8 bases align to TRBD1. The CDR3 consists of 14 residues. Trimming at V came to 10 bases and at J to 0 bases, leaving 7 bases not matched to a gene. Germline CDR1 LNHNV, CDR2 YYDKDF (reference sequence). CDR3 coding DNA: TGTGCCATCGGGACAGGTCTATTGAACACTGAAGCTTTCTTT. Protein sequence: CAIGTGLLNTEAFF.

This clonotype was detected ten times or more. V usage is TRBV10-3 and J usage is TRBJ2-7, with D possibly TRBD2 on 6 matching bases. This CDR3 has 16 amino acids. V dropped 3 bases and J dropped 4 bases, with 19 bases sitting between them. Per the germline V gene, CDR1 is ENHRY and CDR2 is SYGVKD. CDR3 amino acids: CAISEKWPGEIYEQYF. The CDR3 DNA reads TGTGCCATCAGTGAAAAGTGGCCGGGGGAAATTTACGAGCAGTACTTC.

V is TRBV19 and J is TRBJ1-5; weak D call: TRBD1 (5 bases). The germline V gene encodes CDR1 LNHDA and CDR2 SQIVND (reference sequence). The CDR3 sequence is 13 residues long. Deletions cut 6 bases from V and 13 bases from J, with 19 bases between. CDR3 amino acids: CASRMTPGRLQHF. The CDR3 nucleotides read TGTGCCAGTAGAATGACGCCGGGGCGATTGCAGCATTTT.

As to this clonotype: This may come from a read error, since a much larger clone is one base off. The chain recombines TRBV7-3 with TRBJ1-2, with no clear D. This CDR3 contains 11 residues. Looked up from germline, CDR1 is SGHTA and CDR2 is FQGTGA. Trimming removed 8 bases at V and 4 bases at J, with 8 bases between. CDR3: CASELAYGYTF. The CDR3 DNA sequence: TGTGCCAGCGAATTGGCCTATGGCTACACCTTC.

The V call is TRBV27, the J call TRBJ1-2; 9 positions match TRBD1. With V trimmed by 5 bases and J by 8 bases, 9 bases remained unmatched. In germline, CDR1 is MNHEY, CDR2 SMNVEV (reference sequence). The CDR3 is 14 amino acids. CDR3: CASSEDRGGWGYTF. In DNA, the CDR3 is TGTGCCAGCAGTGAGGACAGGGGAGGTTGGGGCTACACCTTC.

Notes on this clonotype: The junction differs from germline at one of its ends, possibly a read error. V gene TRBV11-1 combines with J gene TRBJ2-7; tentatively, D is TRBD1 (7 bases). Germline V gives CDR1 SGHAT, CDR2 FQDESV (reference sequence). This CDR3 contains 15 residues. This CDR3 is CARSGPGGLSYEQYF. The CDR3 DNA reads as TGTGCCCGCAGCGGGCCAGGGGGGTTGTCCTACGAGCAGTACTTC.

This clonotype was seen at least ten times. V is TRBV10-3 and J is TRBJ2-7, with 11 bases aligning to TRBD2. Germline CDR1 reads ENHRY; CDR2 reads SYGVKD. The V and J ends lost 6 bases and 6 bases, in that order; junction bases with no gene match: 7. CDR3 size: 14 residues. CDR3 sequence: CAISETSGNTEQYF. The CDR3 DNA reads as TGTGCCATCAGCGAGACTAGCGGGAATACCGAGCAGTACTTC.

This clonotype was counted only a few times. V is TRBV6-5 and J is TRBJ1-1; no reliable D call. Deletions cut 0 bases from V and 3 bases from J, with 11 bases between. The length of the CDR3 is 15 residues. Germline CDR1 MNHEY, CDR2 SVGAGI. The CDR3 DNA follows: TGTGCCAGCAGTTACTCCCTCTTGGAGGACACTGAAGCTTTCTTT. This gives the protein CASSYSLLEDTEAFF.

The gene calls are TRBV29-1 and TRBJ1-5; D may be TRBD1 (5 bases). The CDR3 spans 13 residues. From germline, CDR1 is SQVTM and CDR2 ANQGSEA. The ends were cut back, 8 bases at V and 4 bases at J, with 15 bases in the middle. CDR3 sequence: CSFTLQVNQPQHF. The CDR3 nucleotides read TGCAGCTTTACCCTACAGGTTAATCAGCCCCAGCATTTT.

As regards this clonotype: One base away lies a much larger clone, so this may be a sequencing read error. The chain employs TRBV11-2 and TRBJ2-5; unclear D gene. The germline V and J ends were trimmed by 7 bases and 4 bases, with 13 bases remaining between them. The CDR3 extends over 13 amino acids. Germline assignment: CDR1 SGHAT and CDR2 FQNNGV. In DNA, the CDR3 is TGTGCCAGCATTCCCGAGGCGACAGAGACCCAGTACTTC. Translation gives CASIPEATETQYF.

This rearrangement joins TRBV2 to TRBJ1-1; 7 bases agree with TRBD1. The CDR3 runs 14 residues. V was clipped by 11 bases and J by 4 bases; unmatched bases: 13. CDR1 is SNHLY and CDR2 is FYNNEI in the germline V gene. The CDR3 protein is CAGTQGGVGTEAFF. The CDR3 nucleotides are TGTGCCGGCACTCAGGGGGGGGTGGGCACTGAAGCTTTCTTT. Full variable domain (missing parts from reference TRBV2 and TRBJ1-1): EPEVTQTPSHQVTQMGQEVILRCVPISNHLYFYWYRQILGQKVEFLVSFYNNEISEKSEIFDDQFSVERPDGSNFTLKIRSTKLEDSAMYFCAGTQGGVGTEAFFGQGTRLTVV.

The chain couples TRBV6-5 to TRBJ2-5; 8 bases match TRBD2. The germline gives CDR1 MNHEY, CDR2 SVGAGI. The CDR3 spans 16 residues. V dropped 6 bases and J dropped 2; count of bases not matched to a gene: 11. The CDR3 loop is CASSLGGSGAQETQYF. CDR3 DNA sequence: TGTGCCAGCAGCCTCGGGGGTAGCGGGGCTCAAGAGACCCAGTACTTC.

This clonotype came up many times. The CDR3 region has the DNA TGTGCCAGTTGTAACGTCCGTGAGTACACGAACACCGGGGAGCTGTTTTTT. Residues: CASCNVREYTNTGELFF. The chain uses TRBV10-3 and TRBJ2-2; D uncertain. Trimming took 10 bases from V and 0 from J, leaving 21 bases between them. Per germline, CDR1 ENHRY and CDR2 SYGVKD. The CDR3 sequence is 17 residues long.

The rearrangement uses TRBV29-1 and TRBJ2-1, with D hard to call. The germline V and J ends were trimmed by 0 bases and 14 bases, with 14 bases remaining between them. CDR1 is SQVTM, CDR2 ANQGSEA, per germline. The CDR3 runs 12 residues. CDR3 protein: CSVEDQQVREFF. The DNA for the CDR3 is TGCAGCGTTGAAGATCAGCAGGTCCGAGAGTTCTTC.

The chain uses TRBV5-6 and TRBJ2-3; D is ambiguous. V was pared by 6 bases and J by 0 bases, with 17 bases between. CDR1 SGHDT and CDR2 YYEEEE come from the germline V gene. CDR3 length: 16 amino acids. CDR3 bases: TGTGCCAGCAACCTCTTCGGTCTCACGAGCACAGATACGCAGTATTTT. Encoded protein: CASNLFGLTSTDTQYF.